The 31 T cell receptor beta chains listed next were all sequenced from one sample in a study of blood T cell repertoires in COVID-19. Sequencing used immunoSEQ multiplex PCR; TCRdb keeps in-frame clones, though not all of them. Of approximately 200,000 clones listed, around 80% are singletons. The sequenced sample was peripheral blood. The receptors here all came from a woman older than 75 with COVID-19, enrolled during active disease.

The chain employs TRBV19 and TRBJ2-2; tentatively, D is TRBD2 (7 bases). CDR3 length: 14 amino acids. The V gene lost 6 bases and the J gene lost 8 bases, with 16 bases spanning the gap. The germline V gene has CDR1 LNHDA and CDR2 SQIVND (reference sequence). CDR3 in amino acids: CASSNRGAEGELFF. The CDR3 DNA sequence: TGTGCCAGTAGCAATCGGGGGGCGGAAGGGGAGCTGTTTTTT.

This clone appeared once. The V and J genes are TRBV9 and TRBJ2-1, with D possibly being TRBD2 (5 bases). Germline V gives CDR1 SGDLS, CDR2 YYNGEE. V was shortened by 0 bases and J by 3 bases, with 10 bases between the two germline ends. The CDR3 has 15 residues. This CDR3 is CASSVEFRGYNEQFF. The CDR3 DNA is TGTGCCAGCAGCGTAGAATTCCGGGGCTACAATGAGCAGTTCTTC.

The CDR3 nucleotides read TGTGCCAGCAGCCAAGGCAACCTAGCGGGACACAATGAGCAGTTCTTC. It yields the protein CASSQGNLAGHNEQFF. This rearrangement joins TRBV3-1 (or the pseudogene TRBV3-2) to TRBJ2-1; 9 positions match TRBD2. Trimming removed 1 base from V and 5 bases from J; junction bases left unmatched: 6. The CDR3 totals 16 residues. Germline V CDR1 and CDR2: LGHDT, YNNKEL (reference sequence).

The gene calls are TRBV5-1 and TRBJ2-7; 7 bases are a match to TRBD1. This CDR3 contains 15 residues. Germline CDR1 and CDR2: SGHRS and YFSETQ. Trimming cost V 4 bases and J 1 base; bases outside gene matches: 8. The CDR3: CASSAFPGQSYEQYF. The CDR3 nucleotides are TGCGCCAGCAGCGCATTCCCGGGACAGTCCTACGAGCAGTACTTC.

The chain employs TRBV11-2 and TRBJ2-7; 9 bases are a match to TRBD1. The germline V gene encodes CDR1 SGHAT and CDR2 FQNNGV. This CDR3 contains 15 residues. V lost 1 base and J lost 5; bases outside the gene matches: 6. CDR3: CASSLAGTGLDEQYF. CDR3 nucleotides: TGTGCCAGCAGCTTAGCCGGGACAGGGCTGGACGAGCAGTACTTC.

The chain has TRBV6-2 or TRBV6-3 and TRBJ1-5, with D possibly matching TRBD1 (5 bases). Deletions cut 1 base from V and 3 bases from J, with 7 bases between. The CDR3 has 14 residues. Germline CDR1 reads MNHEY; CDR2 reads SVGEGT. The CDR3 here is CASSYWGVNQPQHF. In nucleotides, the CDR3 is TGTGCCAGCAGTTACTGGGGGGTCAATCAGCCCCAGCATTTT.

The CDR3 nucleotides are TGTGCCAGCTCACCGGGACAGGAGACCTACGAGCAGTACTTC. Translation: CASSPGQETYEQYF. This chain connects TRBV18 to TRBJ2-7; 8 nucleotides line up with TRBD1. The germline CDR1 and CDR2 sequences are KGHSH and LQKENI. The CDR3 spans 14 residues. V trimming: 3 bases; J trimming: 2 bases; junction bases outside the gene matches: 3.

The chain couples TRBV11-2 to TRBJ2-5; D is possibly TRBD2 (6 bases). Germline lookup yields CDR1 SGHAT and CDR2 FQNNGV. This CDR3 is built from 14 residues. V shed 5 bases and J shed 5 bases, with 15 bases lying between them. The CDR3 nucleotides read TGTGCCAGCAGCCCCCCTTGGGGGAGGGAGACCCAGTACTTC. This sequence encodes CASSPPWGRETQYF.

The chain joins TRBV2 to TRBJ1-4; D remains ambiguous. The CDR3 contains 15 residues. V lost 6 bases, J lost 4 bases, and 15 bases lay in between. CDR1 is SNHLY, CDR2 FYNNEI, per germline. CDR3 residues: CASRPSGSLNEKLFF. The DNA for the CDR3 is TGTGCCAGCAGGCCTTCCGGGAGCCTTAATGAAAAACTGTTTTTT.

The chain couples TRBV5-1 to TRBJ2-2; D is unresolved. The germline gives CDR1 SGHRS, CDR2 YFSETQ. V was pared by 2 bases and J by 3 bases, with 5 bases between. CDR3 length: 13 residues. In DNA form, the CDR3 reads TGCGCCAGCAGCTTACGGGACACCGGGGAGCTGTTTTTT. It encodes CASSLRDTGELFF.

CDR3 protein: CASSLNGQETQYF. DNA of the CDR3: TGTGCCAGCAGCTTGAACGGCCAAGAGACCCAGTACTTC. V gene TRBV5-6 combines with J gene TRBJ2-5, with D hard to call. Germline-derived CDR1 and CDR2 are SGHDT and YYEEEE. The germline V and J ends were trimmed by 1 base and 1 base, with 5 bases remaining between them. The CDR3 is made up of 13 amino acids.

This sequence joins TRBV10-3 and TRBJ2-5, with a tentative D call TRBD2 (5 bases). Germline CDR1 and CDR2: ENHRY and SYGVKD. With 9 bases removed from V and 5 bases from J, the gap between germline ends came to 19 bases. The CDR3 is 14 amino acids. The CDR3 loop is CAIRERAIGETQYF. CDR3 nucleotide sequence: TGTGCCATAAGGGAGCGCGCAATCGGGGAGACCCAGTACTTC.

This sequence joins TRBV18 and TRBJ2-2, with a tentative D call TRBD2 (6 bases). V lost 3 bases and J lost 1, with 12 bases in between. The CDR3 covers 16 residues. Germline V gene lookup returns CDR1 KGHSH and CDR2 LQKENI. The CDR3 here is CASSPFSGGNTGELFF. DNA for the CDR3: TGTGCCAGCTCACCCTTCTCCGGGGGGAACACCGGGGAGCTGTTTTTT.

This clone was found once. Other DNA sequences from this sample encode an identical CDR3 as well. The chain combines TRBV7-9 with TRBJ1-1; 9 bases are a match to TRBD1. CDR1 SEHNR and CDR2 FQNEAQ come from the germline V gene (reference sequence). V lost 5 bases to trimming and J lost 0 bases; unmatched junction nucleotides: 4. The CDR3 has 15 amino acids. In nucleotides, the CDR3 is TGTGCCAGCAGCCCCGGACAGGGGATGAACACTGAAGCTTTCTTT. Translation: CASSPGQGMNTEAFF. Variable domain in full (rest from reference TRBV7-9 and TRBJ1-1): DTGVSQNPRHKITKRGQNVTFRCDPISEHNRLYWYRQTLGQGPEFLTYFQNEAQLEKSRLLSDRFSAERPKGSFSTLEIQRTEQGDSAMYLCASSPGQGMNTEAFFGQGTRLTVV.

This sequence joins TRBV18 and TRBJ2-3; D is ambiguous. There are 13 residues in the CDR3. V was cut by 1 base and J by 6 bases, with 8 bases left in between. Germline V CDR1 and CDR2: KGHSH, LQKENI. The DNA of the CDR3 is TGTGCCAGCTCACCACTTCAGGCGGATACGCAGTATTTT. Protein: CASSPLQADTQYF.

CDR3 in amino acids: CASSRVPSWPDTQYF. The CDR3 nucleotides read TGTGCCAGCAGCCGCGTGCCTAGCTGGCCAGATACGCAGTATTTT. The chain joins TRBV7-2 to TRBJ2-3; possibly TRBD2 for D (5 bases). The CDR3 contains 15 residues. Trimming removed 5 bases at V and 4 bases at J, with 16 bases between. The germline V gene encodes CDR1 SGHTA and CDR2 FQGNSA. The whole variable domain, filled in from reference TRBV7-2 and TRBJ2-3, reads GAGVSQSPSNKVTEKGKDVELRCDPISGHTALYWYRQSLGQGLEFLIYFQGNSAPDKSGLPSDRFSAERTGGSVSTLTIQRTQQEDSAVYLCASSRVPSWPDTQYFGPGTRLTVL.

The genes are TRBV20-1 and TRBJ2-7; 15 positions agree with TRBD2. The CDR3 is made up of 14 amino acids. Trimming at V came to 3 bases and at J to 7 bases, leaving 4 bases not matched to a gene. Germline CDR1 reads DFQATT; CDR2 reads SNEGSKA (reference sequence). The CDR3 loop reads CSASGTSGRPEQYF. The CDR3 region has the DNA TGCAGTGCTAGTGGGACTAGCGGGAGGCCTGAGCAGTACTTC.

This chain joins TRBV29-1 and TRBJ2-2, with D perhaps TRBD1 (7 bases). The CDR3 sequence is 14 residues long. Germline V gene lookup returns CDR1 SQVTM and CDR2 ANQGSEA. V was cut by 6 bases and J by 2 bases, with 13 bases left in between. CDR3 DNA: TGCAGCGTGGGGGGACAGACCAACACCGGGGAGCTGTTTTTT. Encoded protein: CSVGGQTNTGELFF.

This chain links TRBV24-1 with TRBJ1-1; 11 bases are shared with TRBD1. Germline V lookup: CDR1 KGHDR, CDR2 SFDVKD. J was trimmed by 4 bases and V by 5 bases; bases with no gene match: 5. The CDR3 has 15 residues. The chain's CDR3 is CATSVDRGRVTEAFF. DNA of the CDR3: TGTGCCACCAGTGTGGACAGGGGGCGAGTCACTGAAGCTTTCTTT.

This clone is a singleton in its sample. The CDR3 protein is CASSSTTGVDTEAFF. CDR3 nucleotide sequence: TGTGCCAGCAGCTCGACGACAGGGGTAGACACTGAAGCTTTCTTT. The V call is TRBV7-9, the J call TRBJ1-1; 8 positions match TRBD1. The germline V gene encodes CDR1 SEHNR and CDR2 FQNEAQ (reference sequence). Trimming cost V 4 bases and J 3 bases; bases outside gene matches: 7. This CDR3 has 15 amino acids.

The chain is built from TRBV18 and TRBJ1-1; tentative D call: TRBD1 (6 bases). Germline V gene data show CDR1 as KGHSH and CDR2 as LQKENI. Trimming left V 3 bases short and J 8 bases short, with 10 bases between. The CDR3 loop spans 12 amino acids. The CDR3 sequence is CASSPTGTEAFF. As DNA, the CDR3 is TGTGCCAGCTCACCTACAGGGACCGAAGCTTTCTTT.

The chain joins TRBV3-1 (or the pseudogene TRBV3-2) to TRBJ1-1; the match to TRBD1 covers 11 bases. V dropped 3 bases and J dropped 6; count of bases not matched to a gene: 9. The CDR3 is 16 amino acids. Germline V gene sequence: CDR1 LGHDT, CDR2 YNNKEL (reference sequence). The CDR3: CASSHVAGTGGSEAFF. CDR3 nucleotides: TGTGCCAGCAGCCATGTAGCAGGGACAGGGGGTTCTGAAGCTTTCTTT.

The chain recombines TRBV6-5 with TRBJ2-7; TRBD1 agrees at 9 bases. The CDR3 is 14 amino acids. CDR1 MNHEY and CDR2 SVGAGI come from the germline V gene. V lost 6 bases, J lost 2 bases, and 5 bases stayed unmatched. CDR3 sequence (DNA): TGTGCCAGCAGGCGACAGGGGGGAACCTACGAGCAGTACTTC. The encoded protein is CASRRQGGTYEQYF.

The V call is TRBV18, the J call TRBJ2-5; D unclear. Germline lookup yields CDR1 KGHSH and CDR2 LQKENI. V lost 1 base and J 4 bases, leaving 16 bases between the germline ends. This CDR3 has 16 residues. The CDR3 nucleotides read TGTGCCAGCTCACCACGGCCCCCCGGGTCTGGAGAGACCCAGTACTTC. Protein sequence: CASSPRPPGSGETQYF.

The V gene is TRBV27, the J gene TRBJ2-7, with D tentatively TRBD2 (6 bases). The CDR3 has 17 amino acids. The germline CDR1 and CDR2 sequences are MNHEY and SMNVEV (reference sequence). The V end lost 5 bases, the J end lost 5 bases, and 25 bases lay between the germline ends. CDR3 sequence reads: CASSAYAWRGLSNEQYF. The CDR3 nucleotides read TGTGCCAGCAGTGCCTACGCCTGGCGGGGCCTAAGCAACGAGCAGTACTTC.

This sequence joins TRBV6-5 and TRBJ2-5; 8 bases agree with TRBD1. CDR3 length: 14 amino acids. Germline loops: CDR1 MNHEY, CDR2 SVGAGI. After removal of 5 bases from V and 2 bases from J, the junction contained 4 bases not matched to a gene. The CDR3 sequence: CASSRGQVQETQYF. In nucleotides, the CDR3 is TGTGCCAGCAGTCGGGGACAGGTACAAGAGACCCAGTACTTC.

The J gene is TRBJ1-2, the V gene TRBV10-3; a possible D gene is TRBD1 (6 bases). The V gene's germline CDR1 is ENHRY and CDR2 SYGVKD. This CDR3 has 13 amino acids. V was clipped by 3 bases and J by 8 bases, with 13 bases between them. Written as DNA, the CDR3 is TGTGCCATCAGTGAAGAGAAGGGGGTAGGCTACACCTTC. This codes for CAISEEKGVGYTF.

The chain couples TRBV5-1 to TRBJ2-6; 9 positions agree with TRBD1. Germline V gene lookup returns CDR1 SGHRS and CDR2 YFSETQ. The J segment lost 0 bases and the V segment lost 4 bases, leaving 8 bases of the junction unmatched. This CDR3 has 18 amino acids. The CDR3 loop is CASSVPGQGFSGANVLTF. The CDR3, as DNA: TGCGCCAGCAGCGTCCCGGGACAGGGCTTCTCTGGGGCCAACGTCCTGACTTTC. The variable domain in full, with the rest retrieved from reference TRBV5-1 and TRBJ2-6, is KAGVTQTPRYLIKTRGQQVTLSCSPISGHRSVSWYQQTPGQGLQFLFEYFSETQRNKGNFPGRFSGRQFSNSRSEMNVSTLELGDSALYLCASSVPGQGFSGANVLTFGAGSRLTVL.

This clone occurred a few times. The rearrangement links TRBV3-1 (or the pseudogene TRBV3-2) to TRBJ2-1; TRBD2 agrees at 8 bases. CDR1 and CDR2 from the germline V gene are LGHDT and YNNKEL (reference sequence). The CDR3 runs 15 residues. V was pared by 2 bases and J by 10 bases, with 10 bases of the junction left unmatched. The DNA for the CDR3 is TGTGCCAGCAGCCAAAGGACGGGAGGGCCGCCGGAGCAGTTCTTC. Translated, it gives CASSQRTGGPPEQFF.

V usage is TRBV5-1 and J usage is TRBJ2-2; possibly TRBD2 for D (6 bases). The CDR3 covers 17 residues. Between the trimmed V and J ends, which lost 1 base and 2 bases, there was a span of 15 bases. Germline V CDR1 and CDR2: SGHRS, YFSETQ. CDR3 DNA: TGCGCCAGCAGCTTGCAGGCCGGGGGTACAAACACCGGGGAGCTGTTTTTT. Amino acids: CASSLQAGGTNTGELFF. Full variable domain (outside the CDR3, taken from reference TRBV5-1 and TRBJ2-2): KAGVTQTPRYLIKTRGQQVTLSCSPISGHRSVSWYQQTPGQGLQFLFEYFSETQRNKGNFPGRFSGRQFSNSRSEMNVSTLELGDSALYLCASSLQAGGTNTGELFFGEGSRLTVL.

The chain links TRBV24-1 to TRBJ2-1, with 12 positions matching TRBD2. CDR1 is KGHDR and CDR2 is SFDVKD in the germline V gene. V lost 4 bases and J lost 3; bases outside the gene matches: 12. This CDR3 is built from 19 residues. The CDR3 region has the DNA TGTGCCACCAGTGACAACTCCCTGACTAGCGGGAGTGACTACAATGAGCAGTTCTTC. This sequence encodes CATSDNSLTSGSDYNEQFF.